This is a list of T cell receptor beta chains from one sample in a study of blood T cell repertoires in COVID-19. Data came from immunoSEQ multiplex PCR; TCRdb stores just in-frame clones and leaves some out. There are under 250,000 clones in the sample; 75% to 90% occur only once, and around 6.9% lies in the top ten. Material for sequencing was peripheral blood. The source of these receptors is a man in his sixties who had recovered from COVID-19. Each CDR3 is given with its conserved first and last residue. A D gene is named only where the DNA matches it firmly. The size of a clone is reported for some rows only, either as once, few or many, or as a class for expanded clones.

>14|TRBJ1-2|TRBV28|TRBD1|NA
TGTGCCAGCAGAGGGGACAGGGGCAGGGAGGGCTACACCTTC
CASRGDRGREGYTF
>14|TRBJ1-6|TRBV2|NA|NA
TGTGCCAGCGTCAGAAGCTCCTATAATTCACCCCTCCACTTT
CASVRSSYNSPLHF
>14|TRBJ2-7|TRBV6-5|NA|NA
TGTGCCAGCAGTTACAGGACTGGAGCCTACGAGCAGTACTTC
CASSYRTGAYEQYF
>15|TRBJ2-3|TRBV9|NA|NA
TGTGCCAGCAGCTCAACGGCAGGGCTCACAGATACGCAGTATTTT
CASSSTAGLTDTQYF
>16|TRBJ2-1|TRBV5-6|NA|NA
TGTGCCAGCAGCGTTGTTTCGGGGTACTCCTACAATGAGCAGTTCTTC
CASSVVSGYSYNEQFF
>15|TRBJ1-1|TRBV19|TRBD1|NA
TGTGCCAGTTCCGGGACAGGGGGCAGGTTAACTGAAGCTTTCTTT
CASSGTGGRLTEAFF
>13|TRBJ1-2|TRBV4-3|NA|NA
TGCGCCAGCAGCCAAGAAGGAGGAGCTGGCTACACCTTC
CASSQEGGAGYTF
>16|TRBJ1-1|TRBV28|TRBD1|NA
TGTGCCAGCAGGCCCGTCCCGGGACAGGGTAGTACTGAAGCTTTCTTT
CASRPVPGQGSTEAFF
>16|TRBJ1-5|TRBV18|NA|NA
TGTGCCAGCTCAATGGCACAGGGACGGGGCAATCAGCCCCAGCATTTT
CASSMAQGRGNQPQHF
>11|TRBJ1-2|TRBV6-5|NA|NA
TGTGCCAGCAGAGACGGGATTGGCTACACCTTC
CASRDGIGYTF
>17|TRBJ2-1|TRBV7-9|TRBD2|NA
TGTGCCAGCAGCTACGGACTAGCGGGGCCCTCCTACAATGAGCAGTTCTTC
CASSYGLAGPSYNEQFF
>14|TRBJ1-1|TRBV6-5|TRBD1|NA
TGTGCCAGCAGTCGAGAACAGGGGGCGGCGGCAGCTTTCTTT
CASSREQGAAAAFF
>15|TRBJ2-7|TRBV5-1|NA|NA
TGCGCCAGCAGCTTCCTACCGGGACTCACCTACGAGCAGTACTTC
CASSFLPGLTYEQYF
>16|TRBJ1-3|TRBV28|NA|once
TGTGCCAGCAGCCCCCCCAGTTATATCTCTGGAAACACCATATATTTT
CASSPPSYISGNTIYF
>17|TRBJ2-3|TRBV10-3|TRBD1|NA
TGTGCCATCAGTGATCCGGGACAGGGGATCAGGGCAGATACGCAGTATTTT
CAISDPGQGIRADTQYF
>14|TRBJ2-2|TRBV7-8|NA|NA
TGTGCCAGCAGCCCCCGTGGGGCCACCGGGGAGCTGTTTTTT
CASSPRGATGELFF
>16|TRBJ2-7|TRBV2|TRBD2|NA
TGTGCCAGCAGGAAGGGTTTGGCGGGAGGCTCCTACGAGCAGTACTTC
CASRKGLAGGSYEQYF
>17|TRBJ2-2|TRBV7-9|TRBD1|NA
TGTGCCAGCAGCCCGAGCCTGGGACAGGGATCCACCGGGGAGCTGTTTTTT
CASSPSLGQGSTGELFF
>16|TRBJ2-6|TRBV28|NA|NA
TGTGCCAGCAGTGCCCGACTGAGCTCTGGGGCCAACGTCCTGACTTTC
CASSARLSSGANVLTF
>17|TRBJ2-7|TRBV28|TRBD2|NA
TGTGCCAGCAGAGCAAGCCCCGGACTAGCGGGAGGATACGAGCAGTACTTC
CASRASPGLAGGYEQYF
>15|TRBJ1-1|TRBV7-8|NA|NA
TGTGCCAGCAGCTTAGTTCGGGATACGAACACTGAAGCTTTCTTT
CASSLVRDTNTEAFF
>14|TRBJ2-7|TRBV27|TRBD1|NA
TGTGCCAGCAGTTTCCAGGGACAGGGCTACGAGCAGTACTTC
CASSFQGQGYEQYF
>12|TRBJ1-2|TRBV3-1/TRBV3-2|NA|NA
TGTGCCAGCAGCTACCGACGGGGGGGCTACACCTTC
CASSYRRGGYTF
>15|TRBJ2-7|TRBV27|TRBD1|NA
TGTGCCAGCACTACTTATCGTTGGGACAGCTACGAGCAGTACTTC
CASTTYRWDSYEQYF
>14|TRBJ2-7|TRBV11-1|NA|NA
TGTGCCAGCAGCTTAGCGGGAGGAGCCTGGGAGCAGTACTTC
CASSLAGGAWEQYF
>13|TRBJ1-2|TRBV20-1|TRBD1|few
TGCAGTGCTAGTGGGACAGCTTACTATGGCTACACCTTC
CSASGTAYYGYTF
>13|TRBJ2-5|TRBV18|NA|few
TGTGCCAGCTCACCACTAGCATTGGAGACCCAGTACTTC
CASSPLALETQYF
>13|TRBJ2-7|TRBV19|TRBD1|NA
TGTGCCAGTAGTATGACAGGGACCTACGAGCAGTACTTC
CASSMTGTYEQYF
>16|TRBJ1-3|TRBV7-2|NA|NA
TGTGCCAGCAGCTTAGAGGCGGGGTCCTCTGGAAACACCATATATTTT
CASSLEAGSSGNTIYF
>15|TRBJ1-2|TRBV6-2/TRBV6-3|TRBD1|NA
TGTGCCAGCAGTGACCCCGGACAGGGGCTCTATGGCTACACCTTC
CASSDPGQGLYGYTF
>11|TRBJ2-3|TRBV5-1|NA|NA
TGCGCCAGCAGTAGTACAGATACGCAGTATTTT
CASSSTDTQYF
>13|TRBJ1-5|TRBV30|NA|once
TGTGCCTGGAGTGTTAGGACAGATCAGCCCCAGCATTTT
CAWSVRTDQPQHF
>15|TRBJ2-7|TRBV10-3|TRBD2|NA
TGTGCCATCAGTGAGTCCGAGCGGGGGGGCCCCGAGCAGTACTTC
CAISESERGGPEQYF
>8|TRBJ2-1|TRBV5-8|NA|NA
TGTGCCAGCAGCCTGCAGTTCTTC
CASSLQFF
>15|TRBJ2-5|TRBV3-1/TRBV3-2|TRBD1|NA
TGTGCCAGCAGCCAAGCCAGGGGGCCCCAAGAGACCCAGTACTTC
CASSQARGPQETQYF
>11|TRBJ2-7|TRBV16|NA|once
TGTGCCAGCAGCCTGGGGCACGAGCAGTACTTC
CASSLGHEQYF
>13|TRBJ1-2|TRBV29-1|TRBD1|NA
TGCAGCGTTGGGACAGGACAAAACTATGGCTACACCTTC
CSVGTGQNYGYTF
>17|TRBJ2-3|TRBV27|TRBD2|NA
TGTGCCAGCAGTTCCCCTAGCGGGAGGACAAGCACAGATACGCAGTATTTT
CASSSPSGRTSTDTQYF
>15|TRBJ2-1|TRBV6-5|TRBD2|NA
TGTGCCAGCAGCCTTCTAGCGGGGGGCCACAATGAGCAGTTCTTC
CASSLLAGGHNEQFF
>15|TRBJ1-2|TRBV4-2|TRBD1|NA
TGTGCCAGCAGCCAAGAACCCGGGACAGGGTATGGCTACACCTTC
CASSQEPGTGYGYTF
>14|TRBJ1-6|TRBV27|NA|NA
TGTGCCAGCAGTTTCGACACCAAAGATTCACCCCTCCACTTT
CASSFDTKDSPLHF
>15|TRBJ2-7|TRBV7-9|TRBD1|NA
TGTGCCAGCAGCTTGACACAGGGGACCTCCTACGAGCAGTACTTC
CASSLTQGTSYEQYF
>11|TRBJ1-2|TRBV11-2|NA|NA
TGTGCCAGCAGCCGAACAGGGAAGCTCACCTTC
CASSRTGKLTF
>15|TRBJ1-4|TRBV5-1|NA|NA
TGCGCCAGCAGCTTGGTGCAGGGCGGTAATGAAAAACTGTTTTTT
CASSLVQGGNEKLFF
>14|TRBJ1-1|TRBV11-2|NA|NA
TGTGCCAGCAGCTCTCTAGGCCGGAACACTGAAGCTTTCTTT
CASSSLGRNTEAFF
>14|TRBJ2-3|TRBV5-6|NA|NA
TGTGCCAGCAGTTACCGGGACCATGGCGGGGCGCAGTATTTT
CASSYRDHGGAQYF
>17|TRBJ2-1|TRBV15|NA|once
TGTGCCACCAGCAGAGAAAATAGCGCGAGCTCCTACAATGAGCAGTTCTTC
CATSRENSASSYNEQFF
>12|TRBJ1-2|TRBV24-1|TRBD1|NA
TGTGCCACCAGTGGGGGGACAGCCCCACTTACCTTC
CATSGGTAPLTF
>15|TRBJ2-3|TRBV18|TRBD1|NA
TGTGCCAGCTCCCCGGGACAGGGGAGCACAGATACGCAGTATTTT
CASSPGQGSTDTQYF